One and the same sample provided the 26 T cell receptor beta chains below, sequenced in a study of yellow fever vaccine responses in identical twins. TCRdb fed the RT-PCR reads into MiXCR, producing one record per CDR3 protein. The repertoire holds 17,000 or so distinct CDR3 sequences, with approximately 70% as singletons. The sequences come from T cells from blood (PBMCs), unsorted or a sorted subset (not recorded which), collected before or after yellow fever vaccination (not recorded which). The receptors shown here come from a young woman who received the yellow fever vaccine.

The J gene is TRBJ2-1, the V gene TRBV19; D is tentatively TRBD1 or TRBD2 (6 bases each). Trimming took 3 bases from V and 6 from J, leaving 18 bases between them. Germline CDR1 is LNHDA and CDR2 is SQIVND (reference sequence). This CDR3 spans 16 amino acids. The CDR3 sequence: CASSILGGARRNEQFF. The CDR3 DNA sequence: TGTGCCAGTAGTATTCTGGGGGGCGCCAGGCGCAATGAGCAGTTCTTC.

This clonotype has a handful of counts. The J gene is TRBJ1-2, the V gene TRBV4-2; D unresolved. Germline CDR1 and CDR2: LGHNA and YNFKEQ. V was clipped by 0 bases and J by 8 bases, with 19 bases between them. The CDR3 runs 16 residues. CDR3 DNA: TGTGCCAGCAGCCAAGATGGCGGCAGGAGTAGTCCAGGCTACACCTTC. It translates to CASSQDGGRSSPGYTF.

This rearrangement joins TRBV10-3 to TRBJ1-2; the match to TRBD1 covers 9 bases. The CDR3 is made up of 17 amino acids. Germline trimming cut 7 bases from V and 1 base from J; bases unmatched to any gene: 13. Germline CDR1 is ENHRY and CDR2 is SYGVKD. Written as DNA, the CDR3 is TGTGCCATCAAGAGGACAGGGGCCAAGGGAGGTAACTATGGCTACACCTTC. Amino acid sequence: CAIKRTGAKGGNYGYTF.

The chain's CDR3 is CASSRVQGRGTGELFF. CDR3 DNA sequence: TGTGCCAGCAGCAGAGTGCAGGGGCGGGGCACCGGGGAGCTGTTTTTT. The chain couples TRBV7-6 to TRBJ2-2; D tentatively reads TRBD1 or TRBD2 (6 bases each). Germline V gives CDR1 SGHVS, CDR2 FNYEAQ. With 5 bases removed from V and 4 bases from J, the gap between germline ends came to 17 bases. The CDR3 spans 16 residues.

This clonotype has only a few counts. With a much larger clone just one base away, this may be a read error. The rearrangement joins TRBV6-5 to TRBJ1-1; tentative D call: TRBD1 (5 bases). The CDR3 has 15 residues. Germline V gives CDR1 MNHEY, CDR2 SVGAGI. In DNA form, the CDR3 reads TGTGCCAGAAGTTACTTTAAGGGGCAGTTCACTGAAGCTTTCTTT. This encodes CARSYFKGQFTEAFF.

V is TRBV11-3 and J is TRBJ2-1; TRBD2 agrees at 8 bases. CDR3 size: 15 residues. Trimming cost V 4 bases and J 0 bases; bases outside gene matches: 2. CDR1 is SGHNT and CDR2 is YENEEA in the germline V gene. The DNA of the CDR3 is TGTGCCAGCAGCTCACTAGCGGTCTCCTACAATGAGCAGTTCTTC. This codes for CASSSLAVSYNEQFF.

The table lists this clonotype with a few counts. The rearrangement links TRBV4-1 to TRBJ1-1; D is unresolved. The CDR3 runs 14 residues. The germline V gene has CDR1 MGHRA and CDR2 YSYEKL. V was pared by 1 base and J by 1 base, with 7 bases between. CDR3 nucleotides: TGCGCCAGCAGCCAAGTGATCGAGAACACTGAAGCTTTCTTT. Translating it yields CASSQVIENTEAFF.

The chain employs TRBV11-1 and TRBJ1-1, with D maybe TRBD1 (5 bases). Germline V gene lookup returns CDR1 SGHAT and CDR2 FQDESV (reference sequence). The CDR3 sequence is 14 residues long. V dropped 0 bases and J dropped 4 bases, with 9 bases sitting between them. The CDR3 protein is CASSLAGRGTEAFF. DNA of the CDR3: TGTGCCAGCAGCTTAGCAGGAAGGGGCACTGAAGCTTTCTTT. The full variable domain, completed using reference TRBV11-1 and TRBJ1-1, is EAEVAQSPRYKITEKSQAVAFWCDPISGHATLYWYRQILGQGPELLVQFQDESVVDDSQLPKDRFSAERLKGVDSTLKIQPAELGDSAMYLCASSLAGRGTEAFFGQGTRLTVV.

The V and J genes are TRBV18 and TRBJ2-4; D not certain. The V end was cut by 4 bases, the J end by 0 bases, with 10 bases between. The CDR3 extends over 15 amino acids. Germline V lookup: CDR1 KGHSH, CDR2 LQKENI. The CDR3 region is CASSRSAVAKNIQYF. Written as DNA, the CDR3 is TGTGCCAGCTCACGATCTGCGGTAGCCAAAAACATTCAGTACTTC.

This clonotype was detected once. The chain employs TRBV11-1 and TRBJ1-2; D ambiguous. The CDR3 is 13 amino acids. Trimming shortened V by 3 bases and J by 6 bases, and 11 bases separated the two germline ends. CDR1 and CDR2 (germline): SGHAT, FQDESV (reference sequence). The CDR3 region has the DNA TGTGCCAGCAGCTTGTCGGGTCCCAATGGCTACACCTTC. It specifies CASSLSGPNGYTF.

The chain has TRBV10-3 and TRBJ1-2; D call uncertain. CDR1 and CDR2 from the germline V gene are ENHRY and SYGVKD. The germline V and J ends were trimmed by 8 bases and 2 bases, with 12 bases remaining between them. The CDR3 contains 13 residues. Here the CDR3 DNA reads TGTGCCATCTTATCGGCGGAAAACTATGGCTACACCTTC. This translates into CAILSAENYGYTF.

The CDR3 coding sequence is TGTGCCACCAGTGCGGCGGGAGCGGGCTACGAGCAGTACTTC. It yields the protein CATSAAGAGYEQYF. The chain joins TRBV24-1 to TRBJ2-7, with TRBD2 matching 7 bases. The CDR3 sequence is 14 residues long. With 5 bases clipped from V and 3 bases from J, the junction kept 6 bases outside the gene matches. Germline V CDR1 and CDR2: KGHDR, SFDVKD.

The chain recombines TRBV4-2 with TRBJ2-1; 8 positions agree with TRBD2. Germline V CDR1 and CDR2: LGHNA, YNFKEQ. V gave up 3 bases and J gave up 8 bases; unmatched junction bases: 15. This CDR3 has 17 amino acids. Here the CDR3 reads CASSHSEGLGGFDEQFF. Written as DNA, the CDR3 is TGTGCCAGCAGCCACTCAGAGGGACTAGGCGGATTCGATGAGCAGTTCTTC.

The gene calls are TRBV27 and TRBJ2-3; D is uncertain. The CDR3 is 15 amino acids. In germline, CDR1 is MNHEY, CDR2 SMNVEV (reference sequence). The V end was cut by 5 bases, the J end by 4 bases, with 16 bases between. Written as DNA, the CDR3 is TGTGCCAGCAGTCCCCTGAGATCGTTCGCAGATACGCAGTATTTT. Encoded protein: CASSPLRSFADTQYF.

The chain combines TRBV11-1 with TRBJ1-2; D unclear. V lost 0 bases, J lost 2 bases, and 4 bases lay in between. This CDR3 is built from 13 residues. Germline V gives CDR1 SGHAT, CDR2 FQDESV (reference sequence). CDR3 loop: CASSLAANYGYTF. The CDR3, as DNA: TGTGCCAGCAGCTTAGCGGCCAACTATGGCTACACCTTC.

The rearrangement joins TRBV7-7 to TRBJ2-3; 9 nucleotides align to TRBD1. The J segment lost 1 base and the V segment lost 5 bases, leaving 7 bases of the junction unmatched. The CDR3 contains 16 residues. From germline, CDR1 is SSHAT and CDR2 FNYEAQ (reference sequence). Here the CDR3 reads CASSRDRVKGTDTQYF. DNA for the CDR3: TGTGCCAGCAGCAGGGACAGGGTTAAGGGCACAGATACGCAGTATTTT.

This clonotype is medium-sized (0.01 to 0.1%) by share. CDR3 in amino acids: CASTQADSYEQYF. As DNA, the CDR3 is TGTGCCAGCACGCAGGCCGACTCCTACGAGCAGTACTTC. The J gene is TRBJ2-7, the V gene TRBV2; D uncertain. V was trimmed by 7 bases and J by 0 bases, leaving 10 bases between them. The CDR3 has 13 residues. From germline, CDR1 is SNHLY and CDR2 FYNNEI.

The chain carries TRBV4-1 and TRBJ2-1; 9 bases are shared with TRBD1. Germline V lookup: CDR1 MGHRA, CDR2 YSYEKL. V lost 7 bases to trimming and J lost 1 base; unmatched junction nucleotides: 5. The CDR3 extends over 15 amino acids. CDR3 bases: TGCGCCAGCACCTTTGGGACAGGGTCCTACAATGAGCAGTTCTTC. Its translation: CASTFGTGSYNEQFF.

Only one count was recorded for this clonotype. The gene calls are TRBV11-1 and TRBJ2-3; the D is unclear. Trimming shortened V by 0 bases and J by 4 bases, and 5 bases separated the two germline ends. The CDR3 extends over 13 amino acids. From germline, CDR1 is SGHAT and CDR2 FQDESV (reference sequence). The CDR3 region is CASSLAESDTQYF. DNA for the CDR3: TGTGCCAGCAGCTTAGCGGAGTCAGATACGCAGTATTTT. Variable domain in full (rest from reference TRBV11-1 and TRBJ2-3): EAEVAQSPRYKITEKSQAVAFWCDPISGHATLYWYRQILGQGPELLVQFQDESVVDDSQLPKDRFSAERLKGVDSTLKIQPAELGDSAMYLCASSLAESDTQYFGPGTRLTVL.

V is TRBV20-1 and J is TRBJ1-3, with D unresolved. The CDR3 runs 11 residues. Looked up from germline, CDR1 is DFQATT and CDR2 is SNEGSKA (reference sequence). V lost 3 bases, J lost 5 bases, and 5 bases lay in between. The CDR3 is CSASERNTIYF. The CDR3 DNA sequence: TGCAGTGCTAGTGAACGAAACACCATATATTTT.

The rearrangement links TRBV11-1 to TRBJ2-7; D is possibly TRBD2 (5 bases). This CDR3 is 11 amino acids long. The V gene lost 8 bases and the J gene lost 5 bases, with 10 bases spanning the gap. The V gene's germline CDR1 is SGHAT and CDR2 FQDESV (reference sequence). CDR3 in amino acids: CASPLVHEQYV. The DNA for the CDR3 is TGTGCCAGCCCACTAGTACACGAGCAGTACGTC.

The chain couples TRBV6-1 to TRBJ1-6; D gene uncertain. The CDR3 has 15 residues. The V end was cut by 7 bases, the J end by 5 bases, with 15 bases between. Germline values: CDR1 MNHNS, CDR2 SASEGT. The CDR3, as DNA: TGTGCCAGCACCCTCCGGGCTGGTAATAATTCACCCCTCCACTTT. Amino acid sequence: CASTLRAGNNSPLHF.

The V gene is TRBV2, the J gene TRBJ2-1; D perhaps matches TRBD2 (6 bases). Looked up from germline, CDR1 is SNHLY and CDR2 is FYNNEI. CDR3 length: 14 amino acids. Deletions cut 4 bases from V and 5 bases from J, with 12 bases between. The CDR3 coding sequence is TGTGCCAGCAGTGGGCGGGATTCCCACAATGAGCAGTTCTTC. Protein sequence: CASSGRDSHNEQFF.

The chain has TRBV11-3 and TRBJ1-5, with TRBD1 matching 7 bases. Looked up from germline, CDR1 is SGHNT and CDR2 is YENEEA. The CDR3 runs 17 residues. Unmatched junction bases numbered 12, after V lost 5 bases and J lost 2 bases. CDR3 residues: CASSHRRTGGGNQPQHF. The CDR3, as DNA: TGTGCCAGCAGCCATAGAAGGACAGGTGGCGGCAATCAGCCCCAGCATTTT. The whole variable domain, remainder taken from reference TRBV11-3 and TRBJ1-5, is EAGVVQSPRYKIIEKKQPVAFWCNPISGHNTLYWYLQNLGQGPELLIRYENEEAVDDSQLPKDRFSAERLKGVDSTLKIQPAELGDSAVYLCASSHRRTGGGNQPQHFGDGTRLSIL.

V and J are TRBV6-1 and TRBJ1-5; D is perhaps TRBD1 (6 bases). Germline V lookup: CDR1 MNHNS, CDR2 SASEGT. This CDR3 is 14 amino acids long. The V and J ends lost 4 bases and 2 bases respectively, with 9 bases between them. The CDR3 loop reads CASSVDSRNQPQHF. DNA of the CDR3: TGTGCCAGCAGTGTGGACAGCCGCAATCAGCCCCAGCATTTT.

The chain uses TRBV9 and TRBJ1-2; D remains ambiguous. This CDR3 has 13 residues. The germline V gene encodes CDR1 SGDLS and CDR2 YYNGEE. V lost 4 bases and J 4 bases, leaving 11 bases between the germline ends. The CDR3 is CASSPPGTYGYTF. As DNA, the CDR3 is TGTGCCAGCAGCCCTCCTGGTACCTATGGCTACACCTTC.